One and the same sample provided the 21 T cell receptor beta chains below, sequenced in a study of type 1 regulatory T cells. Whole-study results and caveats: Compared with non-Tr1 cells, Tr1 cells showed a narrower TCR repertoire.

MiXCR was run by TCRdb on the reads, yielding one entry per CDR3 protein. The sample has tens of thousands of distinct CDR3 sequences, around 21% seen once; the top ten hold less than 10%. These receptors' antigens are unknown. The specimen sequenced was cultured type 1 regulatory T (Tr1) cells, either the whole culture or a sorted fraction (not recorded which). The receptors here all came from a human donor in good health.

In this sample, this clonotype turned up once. The CDR3 protein is CASCRTRGRKKLFF. The DNA of the CDR3 is TGTGCCAGCTGTAGAACCAGGGGCCGTAAAAAACTGTTTTTT. The rearrangement joins TRBV6-5 to TRBJ1-4; TRBD1 might be the D (6 bases). V gave up 8 bases and J gave up 9 bases, with 19 bases separating them. Germline CDR1 reads MNHEY; CDR2 reads SVGAGI. This CDR3 has 14 residues.

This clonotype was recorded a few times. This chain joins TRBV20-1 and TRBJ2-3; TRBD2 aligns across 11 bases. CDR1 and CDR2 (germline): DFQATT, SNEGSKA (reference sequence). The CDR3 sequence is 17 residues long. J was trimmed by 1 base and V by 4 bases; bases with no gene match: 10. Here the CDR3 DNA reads TGCAGTGCTACCGGGGTAGCGGGAGGGTCGGGCACAGATACGCAGTATTTT. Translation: CSATGVAGGSGTDTQYF.

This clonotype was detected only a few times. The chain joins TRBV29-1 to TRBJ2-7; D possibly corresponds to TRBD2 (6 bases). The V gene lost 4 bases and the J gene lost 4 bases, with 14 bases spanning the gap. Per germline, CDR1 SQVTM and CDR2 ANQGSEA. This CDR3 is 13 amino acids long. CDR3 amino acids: CSVARLGGYEQYF. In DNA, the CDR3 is TGCAGCGTTGCGCGACTGGGAGGATACGAGCAGTACTTC.

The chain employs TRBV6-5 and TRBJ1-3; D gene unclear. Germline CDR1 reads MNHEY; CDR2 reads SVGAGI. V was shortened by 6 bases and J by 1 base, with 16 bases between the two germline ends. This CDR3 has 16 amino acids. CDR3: CASSASWSGSGNTIYF. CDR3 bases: TGTGCCAGCAGCGCCTCCTGGTCGGGTTCTGGAAACACCATATATTTT.

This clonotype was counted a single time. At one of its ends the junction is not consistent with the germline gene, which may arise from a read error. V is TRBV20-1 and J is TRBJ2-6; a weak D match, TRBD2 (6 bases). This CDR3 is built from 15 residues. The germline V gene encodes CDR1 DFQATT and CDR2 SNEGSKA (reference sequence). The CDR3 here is CSASRGNSRANVLTF. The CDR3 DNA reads TGCAGTGCTAGTCGGGGGAACTCTAGGGCCAACGTCCTGACTTTC.

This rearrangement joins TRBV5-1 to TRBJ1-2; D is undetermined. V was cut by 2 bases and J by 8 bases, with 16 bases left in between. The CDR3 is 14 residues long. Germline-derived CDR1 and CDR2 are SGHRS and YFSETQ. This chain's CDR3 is CASSFLPGSEGYTF. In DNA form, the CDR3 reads TGCGCCAGCAGCTTTCTTCCCGGGTCAGAAGGCTACACCTTC.

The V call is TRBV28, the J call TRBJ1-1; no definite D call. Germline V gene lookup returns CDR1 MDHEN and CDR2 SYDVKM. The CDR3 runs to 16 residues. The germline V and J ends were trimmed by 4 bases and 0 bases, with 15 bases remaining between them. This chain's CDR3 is CASSSAGGLMNTEAFF. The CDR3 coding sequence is TGTGCCAGCAGTTCAGCGGGAGGCCTTATGAACACTGAAGCTTTCTTT.

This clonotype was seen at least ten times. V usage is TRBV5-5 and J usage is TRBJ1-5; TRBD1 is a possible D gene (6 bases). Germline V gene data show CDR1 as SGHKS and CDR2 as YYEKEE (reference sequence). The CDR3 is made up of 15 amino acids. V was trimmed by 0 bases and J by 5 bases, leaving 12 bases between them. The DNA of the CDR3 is TGTGCCAGCAGCTTGGCCGCAGACAGGTATCAGCCCCAGCATTTT. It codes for CASSLAADRYQPQHF. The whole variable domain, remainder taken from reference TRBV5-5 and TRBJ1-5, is DAGVTQSPTHLIKTRGQQVTLRCSPISGHKSVSWYQQVLGQGPQFIFQYYEKEERGRGNFPDRFSARQFPNYSSELNVNALLLGDSALYLCASSLAADRYQPQHFGDGTRLSIL.

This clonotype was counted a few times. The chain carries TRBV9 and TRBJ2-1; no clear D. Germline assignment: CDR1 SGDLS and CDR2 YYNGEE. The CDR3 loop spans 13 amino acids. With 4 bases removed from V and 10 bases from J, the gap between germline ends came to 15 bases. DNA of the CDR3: TGTGCCAGCAGCCCAAACGCGCGATTGGAGCAGTTCTTC. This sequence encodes CASSPNARLEQFF.

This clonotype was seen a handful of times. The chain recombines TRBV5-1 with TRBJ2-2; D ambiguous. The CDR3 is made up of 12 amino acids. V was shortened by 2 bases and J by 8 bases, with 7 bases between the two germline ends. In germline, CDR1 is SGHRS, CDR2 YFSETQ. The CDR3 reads CASSFSQGELFF. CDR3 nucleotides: TGCGCCAGCAGCTTCTCCCAAGGGGAGCTGTTTTTT.

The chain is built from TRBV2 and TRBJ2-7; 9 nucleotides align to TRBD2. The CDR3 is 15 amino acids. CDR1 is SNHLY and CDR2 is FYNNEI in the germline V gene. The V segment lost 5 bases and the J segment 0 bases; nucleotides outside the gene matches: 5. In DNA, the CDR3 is TGTGCCAGCAGTACAAATAGCGGGAGCTCCTACGAGCAGTACTTC. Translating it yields CASSTNSGSSYEQYF.

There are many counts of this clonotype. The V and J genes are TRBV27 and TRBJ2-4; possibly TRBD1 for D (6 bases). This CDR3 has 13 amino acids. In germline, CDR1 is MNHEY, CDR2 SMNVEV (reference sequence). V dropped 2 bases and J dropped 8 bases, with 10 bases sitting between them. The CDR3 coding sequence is TGTGCCAGCAGTTTACAGGGGTTGGACATTCAGTACTTC. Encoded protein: CASSLQGLDIQYF.

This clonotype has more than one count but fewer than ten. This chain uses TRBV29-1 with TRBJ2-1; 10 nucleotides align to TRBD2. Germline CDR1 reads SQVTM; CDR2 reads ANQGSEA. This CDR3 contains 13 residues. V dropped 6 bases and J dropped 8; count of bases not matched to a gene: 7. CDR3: CSVAGGTRYEQFF. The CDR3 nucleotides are TGCAGCGTAGCGGGAGGGACCAGGTATGAGCAGTTCTTC.

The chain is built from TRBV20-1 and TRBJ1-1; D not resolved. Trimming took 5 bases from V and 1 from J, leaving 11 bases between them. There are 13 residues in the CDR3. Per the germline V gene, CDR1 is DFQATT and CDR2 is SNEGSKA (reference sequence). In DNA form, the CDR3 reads TGCAGTGCTCCCCCTGTTTCGAACACTGAAGCTTTCTTT. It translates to CSAPPVSNTEAFF.

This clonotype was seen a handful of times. In DNA, the CDR3 is TGTGCCAGCGGGGGACAGAGCTCCTACAATGAGCAGTTCTTC. Protein: CASGGQSSYNEQFF. This chain uses TRBV27 with TRBJ2-1, with 7 bases lining up with TRBD1. This CDR3 region has 14 residues. Germline V CDR1 and CDR2: MNHEY, SMNVEV (reference sequence). V shed 8 bases, J shed 0 bases, and the junction held 4 bases outside the gene matches.

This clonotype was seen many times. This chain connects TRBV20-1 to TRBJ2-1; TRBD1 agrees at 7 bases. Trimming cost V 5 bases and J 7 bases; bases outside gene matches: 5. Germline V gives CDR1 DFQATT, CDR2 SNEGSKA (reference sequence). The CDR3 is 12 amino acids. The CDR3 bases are TGCAGTGCTGTCTCAGGGGGTAATGAGCAGTTCTTC. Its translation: CSAVSGGNEQFF.

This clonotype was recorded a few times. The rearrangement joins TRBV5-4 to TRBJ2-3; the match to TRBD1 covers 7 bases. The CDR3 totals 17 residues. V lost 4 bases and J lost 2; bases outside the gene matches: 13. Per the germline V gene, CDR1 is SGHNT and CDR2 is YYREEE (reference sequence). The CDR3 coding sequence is TGTGCCAGCAGCCCCGGGACAGCTAACTCCCACACAGATACGCAGTATTTT. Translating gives CASSPGTANSHTDTQYF.

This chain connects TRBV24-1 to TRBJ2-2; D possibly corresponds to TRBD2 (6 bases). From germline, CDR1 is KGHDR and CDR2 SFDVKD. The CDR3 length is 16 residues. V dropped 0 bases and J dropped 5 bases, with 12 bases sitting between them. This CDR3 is CATSDLKVRGTGELFF. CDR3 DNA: TGTGCCACCAGTGATTTGAAGGTTCGGGGGACCGGGGAGCTGTTTTTT.

CDR3 coding DNA: TGTGCCAGCAGCCAACAGACTGTTGCAACTAATGAAAAACTGTTTTTT. It codes for CASSQQTVATNEKLFF. The V gene is TRBV12-3 or TRBV12-4, the J gene TRBJ1-4; D unresolved. V lost 6 bases and J lost 0, with 14 bases in between. There are 16 residues in the CDR3.

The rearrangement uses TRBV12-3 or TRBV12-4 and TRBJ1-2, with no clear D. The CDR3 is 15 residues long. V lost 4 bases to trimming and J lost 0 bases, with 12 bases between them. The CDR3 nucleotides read TGTGCCAGCAGTTCTTCAGCAGAGGCTAACTATGGCTACACCTTC. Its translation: CASSSSAEANYGYTF.

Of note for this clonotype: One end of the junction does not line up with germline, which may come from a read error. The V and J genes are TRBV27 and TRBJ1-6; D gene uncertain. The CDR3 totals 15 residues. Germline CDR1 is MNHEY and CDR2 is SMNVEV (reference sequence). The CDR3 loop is CASSLSLAGSYEQYF. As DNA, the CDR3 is TGTGCCAGCAGTTTATCACTAGCGGGGTCCTACGAGCAGTACTTT.